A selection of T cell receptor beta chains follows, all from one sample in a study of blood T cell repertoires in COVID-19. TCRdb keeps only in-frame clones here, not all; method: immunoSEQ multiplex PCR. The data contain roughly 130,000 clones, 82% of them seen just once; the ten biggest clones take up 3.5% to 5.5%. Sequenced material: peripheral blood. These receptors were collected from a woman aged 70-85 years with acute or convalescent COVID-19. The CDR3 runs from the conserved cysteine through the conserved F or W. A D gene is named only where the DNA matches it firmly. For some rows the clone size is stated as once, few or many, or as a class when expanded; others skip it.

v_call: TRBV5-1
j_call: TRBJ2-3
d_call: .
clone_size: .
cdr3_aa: CASSLPKTESTDTQYF
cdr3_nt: TGCGCCAGCAGCTTGCCAAAGACAGAGAGCACAGATACGCAGTATTTT

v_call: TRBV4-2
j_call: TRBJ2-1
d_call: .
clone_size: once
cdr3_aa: CASSQASSFSYNEQFF
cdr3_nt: TGTGCCAGCAGCCAGGCCTCTAGCTTCTCCTACAATGAGCAGTTCTTC

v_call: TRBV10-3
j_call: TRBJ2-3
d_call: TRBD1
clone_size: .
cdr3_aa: CANRDRSTDTQYF
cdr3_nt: TGTGCCAACCGGGACAGGTCGACAGATACGCAGTATTTT

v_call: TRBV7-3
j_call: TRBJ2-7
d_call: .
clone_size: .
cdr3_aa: CASSLNPYYEQYF
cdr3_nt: TGTGCCAGCAGCTTAAATCCCTACTACGAGCAGTACTTC

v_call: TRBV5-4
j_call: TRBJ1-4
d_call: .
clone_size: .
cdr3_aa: CASSSKREGTNEKLFF
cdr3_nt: TGTGCCAGCAGTTCCAAACGGGAGGGGACTAATGAAAAACTGTTTTTT

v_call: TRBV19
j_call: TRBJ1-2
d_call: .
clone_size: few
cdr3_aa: CASTEGAAGGYGYTF
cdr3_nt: TGTGCCAGTACCGAAGGGGCCGCAGGTGGCTATGGCTACACCTTC

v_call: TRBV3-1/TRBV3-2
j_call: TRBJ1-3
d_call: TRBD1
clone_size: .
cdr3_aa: CASSQGTGGSGGNTIYF
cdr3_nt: TGTGCCAGCAGCCAAGGGACAGGGGGCTCTGGTGGAAACACCATATATTTT

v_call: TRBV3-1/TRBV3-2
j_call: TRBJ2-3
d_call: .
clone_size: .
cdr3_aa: CASRTGGTDTQYF
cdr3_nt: TGTGCCAGCAGAACCGGGGGCACAGATACGCAGTATTTT

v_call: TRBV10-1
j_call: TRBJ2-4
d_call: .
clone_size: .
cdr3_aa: CATQRAGNNIQYF
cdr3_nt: TGCGCCACCCAACGGGCAGGGAATAACATTCAGTACTTC

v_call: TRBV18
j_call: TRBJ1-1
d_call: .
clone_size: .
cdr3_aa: CASSPPGGGGTEAFF
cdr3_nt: TGTGCCAGCTCACCACCGGGAGGCGGGGGGACTGAAGCTTTCTTT

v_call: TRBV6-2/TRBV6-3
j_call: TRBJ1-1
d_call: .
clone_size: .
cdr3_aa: CASSYQGIENTEAFF
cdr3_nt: TGTGCCAGCAGTTACCAGGGGATTGAGAACACTGAAGCTTTCTTT

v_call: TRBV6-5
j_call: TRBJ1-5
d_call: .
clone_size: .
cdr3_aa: CASRSTGPGPQHF
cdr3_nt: TGTGCCAGTCGTTCGACTGGCCCCGGGCCCCAGCATTTT

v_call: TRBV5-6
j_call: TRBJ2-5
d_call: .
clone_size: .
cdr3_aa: CASSLDLETQYF
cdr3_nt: TGTGCCAGCAGCTTGGACTTAGAGACCCAGTACTTC

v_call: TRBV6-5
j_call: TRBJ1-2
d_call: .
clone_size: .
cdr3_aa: CASSYSAGGGYTF
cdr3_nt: TGTGCCAGCAGTTACTCGGCGGGGGGAGGCTACACCTTC

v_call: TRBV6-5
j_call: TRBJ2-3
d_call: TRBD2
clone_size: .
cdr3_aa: CASSYVSAGEYTQYF
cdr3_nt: TGTGCCAGCAGTTATGTTTCTGCGGGGGAATATACGCAGTATTTT

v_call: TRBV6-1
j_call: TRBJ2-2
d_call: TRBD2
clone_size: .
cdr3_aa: CASSEVASGAWGELFF
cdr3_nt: TGTGCCAGCAGTGAAGTGGCTAGCGGGGCCTGGGGGGAGCTGTTTTTT

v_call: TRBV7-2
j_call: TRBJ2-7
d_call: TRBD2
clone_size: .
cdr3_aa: CASSLPPPTGGHSYEQYF
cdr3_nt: TGTGCCAGCAGCTTACCCCCCCCGACGGGGGGGCACTCCTACGAGCAGTACTTC

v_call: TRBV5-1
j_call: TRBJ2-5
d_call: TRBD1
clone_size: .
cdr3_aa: CASSPGDRPRVETQYF
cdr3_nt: TGCGCCAGCAGCCCGGGGGACAGGCCGAGGGTAGAGACCCAGTACTTC

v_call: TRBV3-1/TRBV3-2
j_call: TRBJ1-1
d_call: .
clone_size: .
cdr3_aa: CASRLRGDTEAFF
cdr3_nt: TGTGCCAGCAGACTCCGGGGGGACACTGAAGCTTTCTTT

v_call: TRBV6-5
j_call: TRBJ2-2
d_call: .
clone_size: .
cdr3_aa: CASRLLGDTGELFF
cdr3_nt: TGTGCCAGCAGACTATTAGGGGACACCGGGGAGCTGTTTTTT

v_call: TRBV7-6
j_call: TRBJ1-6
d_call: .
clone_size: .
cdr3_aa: CASSEQNNSPLHF
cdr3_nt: TGTGCCAGCAGCGAACAGAACAATTCACCCCTCCACTTT

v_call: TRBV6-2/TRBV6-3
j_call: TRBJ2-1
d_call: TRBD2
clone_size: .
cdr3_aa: CASSGTSGGNEQFF
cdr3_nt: TGTGCCAGCAGCGGGACTAGCGGGGGTAATGAGCAGTTCTTC

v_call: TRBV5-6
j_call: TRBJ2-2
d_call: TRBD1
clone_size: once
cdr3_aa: CASSLSLAGTVTGELFF
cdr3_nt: TGTGCCAGCAGCTTATCATTGGCCGGGACAGTCACCGGGGAGCTGTTTTTT

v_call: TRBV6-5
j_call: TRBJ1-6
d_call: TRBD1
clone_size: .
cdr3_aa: CASSYSKDRANSPLHF
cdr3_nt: TGTGCCAGCAGTTACTCGAAGGACAGGGCCAATTCACCCCTCCACTTT